What follows are 7 T cell receptor beta chains derived from one specimen sequenced in a study of shared clonotypes between healthy human individuals. Naive-designated CD8 cells lacked CD45RO, were positively enriched for CCR7, and omitted terminally differentiated effector memory CD45RA+ cells. Clones were read by immunoSEQ multiplex PCR, and TCRdb kept only the in-frame ones, dropping some. The sample lists about 2,200,000 clones, around 93% occurring once. Input material: naive CD8+ T cells from PBMCs. The receptor source for this set is a man aged 18 to 29 in good health. Some clones in this sample may be carry-over from other donors' samples.

The sample holds one count of this clone. The gene calls are TRBV9 and TRBJ2-2; D gene ambiguous. Germline assignment: CDR1 SGDLS and CDR2 YYNGEE. The V end was cut by 6 bases, the J end by 2 bases, with 8 bases between. This CDR3 region has 13 residues. CDR3 in DNA: TGTGCCAGCAAGGGAACTAACACCGGGGAGCTGTTTTTT. Encoded protein: CASKGTNTGELFF.

V usage is TRBV7-3 and J usage is TRBJ2-7, with unresolved D. In germline, CDR1 is SGHTA, CDR2 FQGTGA. V shed 5 bases and J shed 0 bases, with 8 bases lying between them. This CDR3 is 13 amino acids long. In DNA, the CDR3 is TGTGCCAGCAGCCTCCATAGCTCCTACGAGCAGTACTTC. Its protein product is CASSLHSSYEQYF. The full variable domain, with the rest looked up from reference TRBV7-3 and TRBJ2-7, is GAGVSQTPSNKVTEKGKYVELRCDPISGHTALYWYRQSLGQGPEFLIYFQGTGAADDSGLPNDRFFAVRPEGSVSTLKIQRTERGDSAVYLCASSLHSSYEQYFGPGTRLTVT.

The V call is TRBV6-1, the J call TRBJ1-3, with 8 positions matching TRBD1. Germline loops: CDR1 MNHNS, CDR2 SASEGT. J was trimmed by 2 bases and V by 6 bases; bases with no gene match: 3. The CDR3 is made up of 14 amino acids. The CDR3 here is CASRTGGPGNTIYF. DNA of the CDR3: TGTGCCAGCAGAACAGGGGGGCCTGGAAACACCATATATTTT.

This chain uses TRBV27 with TRBJ2-3; 7 bases are shared with TRBD2. J was trimmed by 4 bases and V by 3 bases; bases with no gene match: 7. This CDR3 contains 15 residues. Germline CDR1 MNHEY, CDR2 SMNVEV (reference sequence). The CDR3, as DNA: TGTGCCAGCAGTTTGGAGGGAGGGCCATCAGATACGCAGTATTTT. Translating gives CASSLEGGPSDTQYF.

The chain carries TRBV7-8 and TRBJ1-2; TRBD1 is a possible D gene (6 bases). CDR1 is SGHVS, CDR2 FQNEAQ, per germline. Trimming removed 5 bases at V and 8 bases at J, with 27 bases between. The CDR3 extends over 17 amino acids. The CDR3 DNA sequence: TGTGCCAGCAGCCCCCTGGCCCGGGGGCGCCTCTTGAGGGGCTACACCTTC. Translation: CASSPLARGRLLRGYTF.

This rearrangement joins TRBV11-3 to TRBJ2-1, with D possibly being TRBD1 (6 bases). Deletions cut 5 bases from V and 4 bases from J, with 21 bases between. This CDR3 spans 17 amino acids. Germline V gene data show CDR1 as SGHNT and CDR2 as YENEEA. The CDR3 spells CASSPNTRQARYNEQFF. The CDR3 DNA is TGTGCCAGCAGCCCAAACACCCGACAGGCAAGGTACAATGAGCAGTTCTTC.

The chain joins TRBV27 to TRBJ1-5; D unresolved. Germline CDR1 reads MNHEY; CDR2 reads SMNVEV (reference sequence). V lost 3 bases and J lost 9, with 18 bases in between. The CDR3 is made up of 15 amino acids. DNA for the CDR3: TGTGCCAGCAGTTTTCACGACGGGGTTTTACTGCCCCAGCATTTT. Protein product: CASSFHDGVLLPQHF.